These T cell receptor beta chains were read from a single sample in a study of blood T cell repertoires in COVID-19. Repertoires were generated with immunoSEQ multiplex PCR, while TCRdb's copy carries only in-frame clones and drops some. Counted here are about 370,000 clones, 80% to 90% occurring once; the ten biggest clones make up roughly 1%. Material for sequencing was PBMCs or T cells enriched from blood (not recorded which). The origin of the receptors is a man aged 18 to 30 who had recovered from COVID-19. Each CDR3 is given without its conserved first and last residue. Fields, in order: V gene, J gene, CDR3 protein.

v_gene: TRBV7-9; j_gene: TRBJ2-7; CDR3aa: ASSYISGQGSYEQY
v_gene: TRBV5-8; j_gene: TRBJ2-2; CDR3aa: ASTLITGVPGELF
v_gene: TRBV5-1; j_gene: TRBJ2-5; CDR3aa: ASSADREETQY
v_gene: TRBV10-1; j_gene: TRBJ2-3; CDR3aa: ARETSGSSDTQY
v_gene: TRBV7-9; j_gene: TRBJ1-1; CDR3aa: ASKRQQNTEAF
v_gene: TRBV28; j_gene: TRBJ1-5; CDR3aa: ASTGSNQPQH
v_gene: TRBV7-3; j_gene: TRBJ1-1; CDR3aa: ASSLEGVGTEAF
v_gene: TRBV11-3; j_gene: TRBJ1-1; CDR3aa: ASRGLDTEAF
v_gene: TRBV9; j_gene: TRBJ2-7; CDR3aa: ASSVSPTGSYEQY
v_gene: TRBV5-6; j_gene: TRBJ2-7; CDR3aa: ASSGSGRVLYEQY
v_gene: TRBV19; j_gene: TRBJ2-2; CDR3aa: ASSPGTAPTGELF
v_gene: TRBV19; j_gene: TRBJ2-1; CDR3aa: ASVGYRGNEQF
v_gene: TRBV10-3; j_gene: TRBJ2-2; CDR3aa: AIKETANTGELF
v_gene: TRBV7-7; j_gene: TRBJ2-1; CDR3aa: ASSLKRGGPGNEQF
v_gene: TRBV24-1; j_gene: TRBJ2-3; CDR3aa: ATSAPGATDTQY
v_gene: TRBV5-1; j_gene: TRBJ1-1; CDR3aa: ASSLGSIGDTEAF
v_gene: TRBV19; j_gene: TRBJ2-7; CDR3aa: ASSIDLASGRSWSYEQY
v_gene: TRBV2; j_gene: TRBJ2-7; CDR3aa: ASSGTAPAYEQY
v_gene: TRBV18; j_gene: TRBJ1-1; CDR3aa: ASSPDQQIIEAF
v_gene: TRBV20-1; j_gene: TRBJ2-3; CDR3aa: SSFTDTQY
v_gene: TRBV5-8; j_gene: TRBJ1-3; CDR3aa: ASSPGGPGNTIY
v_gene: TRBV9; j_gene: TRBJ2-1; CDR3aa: ASSDRGEQNNEQF
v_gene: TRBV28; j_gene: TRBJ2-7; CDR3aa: ASSLSPQDSHEQY
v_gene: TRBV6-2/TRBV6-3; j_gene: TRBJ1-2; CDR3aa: ASSLRTGAYGYT
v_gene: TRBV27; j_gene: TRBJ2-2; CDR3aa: ASSLFSGRWAGELF
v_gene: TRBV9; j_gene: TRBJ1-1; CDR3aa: ASSPRTAMNTEAF
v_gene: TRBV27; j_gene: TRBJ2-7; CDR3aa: ASSLWVAGISSYEQY
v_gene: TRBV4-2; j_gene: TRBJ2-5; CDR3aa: ASSQDARYQETQY
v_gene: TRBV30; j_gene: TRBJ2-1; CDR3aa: AWIPILTSGRAREQF
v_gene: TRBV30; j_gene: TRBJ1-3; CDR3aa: AWRQIADSGNTIY
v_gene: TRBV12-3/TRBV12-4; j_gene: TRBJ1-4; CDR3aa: ASRRNEKLF
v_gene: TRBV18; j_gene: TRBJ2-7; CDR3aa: ASSPDRASYEQY
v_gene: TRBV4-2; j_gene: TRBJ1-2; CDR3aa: ASSLRQLELNYGYT
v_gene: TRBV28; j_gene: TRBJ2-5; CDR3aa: ASSPTSRETQY
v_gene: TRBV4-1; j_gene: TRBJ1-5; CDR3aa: ASSQEPTGGSNQPQH
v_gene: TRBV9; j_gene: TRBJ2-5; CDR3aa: ASSESGGQETQY
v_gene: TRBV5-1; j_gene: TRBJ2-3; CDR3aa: ASSEGLGRTDTQY
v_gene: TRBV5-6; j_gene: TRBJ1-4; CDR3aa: ASSLKGTGVQKLF
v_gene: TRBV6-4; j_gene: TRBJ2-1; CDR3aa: ASSDPPPFRQVYNEQF
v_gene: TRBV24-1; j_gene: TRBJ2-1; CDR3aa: ATSVPGLAPHEQF
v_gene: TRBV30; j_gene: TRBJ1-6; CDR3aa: AWSIAVYNSPLH
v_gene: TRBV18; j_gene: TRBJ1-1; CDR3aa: ASSPGEGTEAF
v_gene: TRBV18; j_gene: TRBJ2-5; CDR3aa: ASSARTEETQY
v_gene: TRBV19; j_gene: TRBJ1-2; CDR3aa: ASKPQLTGSYGYT
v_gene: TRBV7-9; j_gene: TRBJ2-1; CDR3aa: ASSLSRRGRLEEGNEQF
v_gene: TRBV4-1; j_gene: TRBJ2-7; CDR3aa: ASSQRTGGVSYEQY
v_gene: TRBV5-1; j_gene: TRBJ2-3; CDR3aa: ASSLAGLAGEADTQY
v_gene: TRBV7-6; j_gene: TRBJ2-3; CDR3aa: ASSPRVGDTQY
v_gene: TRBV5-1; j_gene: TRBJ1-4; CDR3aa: ASSKGQGGEKLF
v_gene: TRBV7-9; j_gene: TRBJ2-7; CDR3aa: ASSLLPYGQGGYEQY
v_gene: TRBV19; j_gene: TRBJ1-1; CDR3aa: ASSDTPNTEAF
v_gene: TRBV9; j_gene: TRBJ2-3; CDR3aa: ASSVQASGGTDTQY
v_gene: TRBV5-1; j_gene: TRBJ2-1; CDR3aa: ASSQTRLPGQF